This is a list of T cell receptor beta chains from one sample in a study of T cell responses to AZD1222 COVID-19 vaccine. Measured with immunoSEQ multiplex PCR; TCRdb has only the in-frame clones, and not every one. The sample lists approximately 44,000 clones, around 82% occurring once. Specimen: peripheral blood, collected on day 0 of AZD1222 vaccination. Receptors were obtained from an adult in good health. Each CDR3 is given with its conserved first and last residue. D genes are given only for firm matches. Clone size, where shown, is once, few, many, or a class for clones that have expanded.

CDR3: CASDGTAMNTEAFF
DNA: TGTGCCAGCGACGGGACAGCCATGAACACTGAAGCTTTCTTT
V: TRBV13
D: TRBD1
size: -
J: TRBJ1-1

CDR3: CASSQGTSGVADTQYF
DNA: TGCGCCAGCAGCCAAGGTACTAGCGGGGTAGCAGATACGCAGTATTTT
V: TRBV4-3
D: TRBD2
size: -
J: TRBJ2-3

CDR3: CASTGQPGANVLTF
DNA: TGTGCCAGCACCGGACAGCCCGGGGCCAACGTCCTGACTTTC
V: TRBV19
D: -
size: -
J: TRBJ2-6

CDR3: CASSYLGGTSGGYNEQFF
DNA: TGTGCCAGCAGCTATCTCGGCGGGACTAGCGGGGGATACAATGAGCAGTTCTTC
V: TRBV11-2
D: TRBD2
size: -
J: TRBJ2-1

CDR3: CASRADSSDTQYF
DNA: TGTGCCAGCAGAGCGGACAGTTCAGATACGCAGTATTTT
V: TRBV27
D: -
size: -
J: TRBJ2-3

CDR3: CASSYTSSQPQHF
DNA: TGTGCCAGCAGCTACACCAGTAGTCAGCCCCAGCATTTT
V: TRBV7-2
D: -
size: few
J: TRBJ1-5

CDR3: CASSSQGTSTDTQYF
DNA: TGTGCCAGCAGTTCACAGGGTACTAGCACAGATACGCAGTATTTT
V: TRBV28
D: -
size: -
J: TRBJ2-3

CDR3: CASRDSGEMNTEAFF
DNA: TGTGCCAGCAGGGACTCGGGTGAAATGAACACTGAAGCTTTCTTT
V: TRBV11-3
D: -
size: -
J: TRBJ1-1

CDR3: CASSHGTGTEQYF
DNA: TGTGCCAGCAGCCACGGGACAGGCACCGAGCAGTACTTC
V: TRBV7-7
D: TRBD1
size: -
J: TRBJ2-7

CDR3: CASSRGQGVNYGYTF
DNA: TGTGCCAGCAGCCGTGGACAGGGGGTTAACTATGGCTACACCTTC
V: TRBV14
D: TRBD1
size: -
J: TRBJ1-2

CDR3: CASSQVSTHNEQFF
DNA: TGTGCCAGCAGCCAAGTCTCGACTCACAATGAGCAGTTCTTC
V: TRBV3-1/TRBV3-2
D: -
size: -
J: TRBJ2-1

CDR3: CASSLAAQGFSYGYTF
DNA: TGTGCCAGCAGCTTAGCCGCGCAGGGCTTCAGCTATGGCTACACCTTC
V: TRBV7-8
D: -
size: once
J: TRBJ1-2

CDR3: CASSSPGGPSTDTQYF
DNA: TGTGCCAGTAGTAGCCCAGGGGGGCCCAGCACAGATACGCAGTATTTT
V: TRBV19
D: -
size: -
J: TRBJ2-3

CDR3: CASRKGLVNTGELFF
DNA: TGTGCCAGCAGAAAGGGACTAGTGAACACCGGGGAGCTGTTTTTT
V: TRBV6-5
D: TRBD2
size: -
J: TRBJ2-2

CDR3: CASSSGQASSNQPQHF
DNA: TGTGCCAGCTCATCCGGACAGGCTTCAAGCAATCAGCCCCAGCATTTT
V: TRBV18
D: TRBD1
size: -
J: TRBJ1-5

CDR3: CASREGHSGNTIYF
DNA: TGTGCCAGCAGGGAGGGACACTCTGGAAACACCATATATTTT
V: TRBV28
D: -
size: -
J: TRBJ1-3

CDR3: CASSLEDSYEQYF
DNA: TGTGCCAGCAGTTTAGAGGACTCCTACGAGCAGTACTTC
V: TRBV28
D: -
size: -
J: TRBJ2-7

CDR3: CAIGKSNQPQHF
DNA: TGTGCCATCGGCAAGAGCAATCAGCCCCAGCATTTT
V: TRBV10-3
D: -
size: -
J: TRBJ1-5

CDR3: CASSVSSPGAFGSYNSPLHF
DNA: TGTGCCAGCAGTGTATCCTCACCGGGAGCTTTCGGCTCCTATAATTCACCCCTCCACTTT
V: TRBV2
D: -
size: -
J: TRBJ1-6

CDR3: CASSPVGRGGSNEQFF
DNA: TGCGCCAGCAGCCCCGTGGGGCGGGGGGGTAGCAATGAGCAGTTCTTC
V: TRBV5-1
D: TRBD2
size: -
J: TRBJ2-1

CDR3: CASSSLAGAELFF
DNA: TGCGCCAGCAGCTCCCTAGCGGGGGCGGAGCTGTTTTTT
V: TRBV5-1
D: TRBD2
size: -
J: TRBJ2-2

CDR3: CASSPKGSYGYTF
DNA: TGTGCCAGCAGTCCAAAAGGGTCCTATGGCTACACCTTC
V: TRBV3-1/TRBV3-2
D: -
size: few
J: TRBJ1-2

CDR3: CASSSRTLFNEKLFF
DNA: TGTGCCAGCAGCTCCAGGACGTTGTTTAATGAAAAACTGTTTTTT
V: TRBV11-2
D: -
size: -
J: TRBJ1-4

CDR3: CASSPPAGRNEQFF
DNA: TGTGCCAGCAGCCCTCCCGCAGGGCGAAATGAGCAGTTCTTC
V: TRBV27
D: -
size: -
J: TRBJ2-1

CDR3: CASSFPRDRVSGANVLTF
DNA: TGCGCCAGCAGCTTCCCCCGGGACAGGGTTTCCGGGGCCAACGTCCTGACTTTC
V: TRBV5-1
D: TRBD1
size: -
J: TRBJ2-6